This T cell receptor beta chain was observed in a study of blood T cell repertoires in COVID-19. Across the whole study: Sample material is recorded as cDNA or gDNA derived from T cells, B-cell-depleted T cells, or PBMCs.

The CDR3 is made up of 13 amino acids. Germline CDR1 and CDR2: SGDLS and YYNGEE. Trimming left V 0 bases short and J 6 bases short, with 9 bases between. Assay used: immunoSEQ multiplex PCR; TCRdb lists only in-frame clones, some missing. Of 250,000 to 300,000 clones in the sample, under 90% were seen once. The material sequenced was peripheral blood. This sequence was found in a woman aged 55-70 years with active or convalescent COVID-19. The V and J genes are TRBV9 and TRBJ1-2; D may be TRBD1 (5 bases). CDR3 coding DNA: TGTGCCAGCAGCGTAGGCGGGGGGGATGGCTACACCTTC. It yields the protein CASSVGGGDGYTF.